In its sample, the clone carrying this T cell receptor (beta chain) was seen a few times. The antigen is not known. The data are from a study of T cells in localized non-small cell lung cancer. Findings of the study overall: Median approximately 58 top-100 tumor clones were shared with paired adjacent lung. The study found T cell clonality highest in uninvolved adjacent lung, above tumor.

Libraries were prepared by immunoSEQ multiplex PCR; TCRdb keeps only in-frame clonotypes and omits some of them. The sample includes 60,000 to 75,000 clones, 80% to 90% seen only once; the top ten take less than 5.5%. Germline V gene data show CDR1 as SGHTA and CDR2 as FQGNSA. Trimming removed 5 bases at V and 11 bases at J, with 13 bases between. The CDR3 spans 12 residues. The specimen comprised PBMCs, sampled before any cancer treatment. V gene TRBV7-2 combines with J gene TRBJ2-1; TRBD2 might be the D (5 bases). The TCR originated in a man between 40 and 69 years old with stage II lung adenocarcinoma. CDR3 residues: CASSPHEGKQFF. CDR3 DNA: TGTGCCAGCAGCCCCCACGAGGGAAAGCAGTTCTTC.